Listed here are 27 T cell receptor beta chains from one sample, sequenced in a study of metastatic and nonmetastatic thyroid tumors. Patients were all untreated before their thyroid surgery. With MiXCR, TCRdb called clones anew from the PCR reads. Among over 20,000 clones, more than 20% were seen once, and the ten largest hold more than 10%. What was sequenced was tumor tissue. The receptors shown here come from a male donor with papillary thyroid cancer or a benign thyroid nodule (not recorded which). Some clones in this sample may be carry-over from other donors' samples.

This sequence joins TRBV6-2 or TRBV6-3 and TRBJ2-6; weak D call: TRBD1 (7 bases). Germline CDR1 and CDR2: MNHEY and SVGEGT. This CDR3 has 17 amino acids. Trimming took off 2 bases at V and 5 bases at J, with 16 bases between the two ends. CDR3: CASSYAGGRAWANVLTF. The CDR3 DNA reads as TGTGCCAGCAGTTACGCAGGGGGGCGTGCTTGGGCCAACGTCCTGACTTTC.

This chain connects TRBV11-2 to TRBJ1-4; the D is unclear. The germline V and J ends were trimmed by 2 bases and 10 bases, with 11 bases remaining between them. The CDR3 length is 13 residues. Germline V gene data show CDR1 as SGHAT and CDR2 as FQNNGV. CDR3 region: CASSLPGYTKLFF. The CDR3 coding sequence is TGTGCCAGCAGCTTACCAGGATACACAAAACTGTTTTTT.

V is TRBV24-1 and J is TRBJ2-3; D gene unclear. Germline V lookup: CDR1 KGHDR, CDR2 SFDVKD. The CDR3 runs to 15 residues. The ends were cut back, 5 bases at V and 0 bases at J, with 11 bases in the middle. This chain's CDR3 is CATSVMGISTDTQYF. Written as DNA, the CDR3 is TGTGCCACCAGTGTTATGGGCATCAGCACAGATACGCAGTATTTT.

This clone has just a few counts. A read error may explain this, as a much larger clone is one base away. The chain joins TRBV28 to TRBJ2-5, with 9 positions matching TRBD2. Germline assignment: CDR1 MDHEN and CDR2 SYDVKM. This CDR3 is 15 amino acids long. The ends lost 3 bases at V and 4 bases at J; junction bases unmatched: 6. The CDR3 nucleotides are TGTGCCAGCAGTTTCGGAAGCGGGAGGCCAGAGACCCAGTACTTC. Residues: CASSFGSGRPETQYF.

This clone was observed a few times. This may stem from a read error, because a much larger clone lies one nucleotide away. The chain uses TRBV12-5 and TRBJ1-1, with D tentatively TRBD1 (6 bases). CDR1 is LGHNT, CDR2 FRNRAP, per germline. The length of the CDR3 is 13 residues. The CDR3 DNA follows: TGTGCTAGTGCCTTGGGGGGGGACACTAAAGCTTTCTTT. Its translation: CASALGGDTKAFF.

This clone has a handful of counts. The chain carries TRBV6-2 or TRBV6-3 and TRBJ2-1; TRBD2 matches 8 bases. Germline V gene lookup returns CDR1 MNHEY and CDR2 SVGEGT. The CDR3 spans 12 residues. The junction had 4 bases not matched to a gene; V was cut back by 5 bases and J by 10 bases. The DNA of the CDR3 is TGTGCCAGCAGTACCCGGGGGGGCGAGCAGTTCTTC. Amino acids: CASSTRGGEQFF.

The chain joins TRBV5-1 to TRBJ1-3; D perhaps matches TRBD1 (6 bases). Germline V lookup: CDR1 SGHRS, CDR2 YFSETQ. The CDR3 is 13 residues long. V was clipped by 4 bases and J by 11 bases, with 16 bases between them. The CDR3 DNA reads TGCGCCAGCAGCGCTCCGGGGGGCGACTCCATATATTTT. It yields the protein CASSAPGGDSIYF.

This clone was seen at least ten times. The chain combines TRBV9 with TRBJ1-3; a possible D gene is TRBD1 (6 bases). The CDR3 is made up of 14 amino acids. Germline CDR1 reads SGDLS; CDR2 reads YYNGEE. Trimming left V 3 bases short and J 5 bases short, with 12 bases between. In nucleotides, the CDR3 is TGTGCCAGCAGCGAGGGACATCCGCGAAACACCATATATTTT. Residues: CASSEGHPRNTIYF.

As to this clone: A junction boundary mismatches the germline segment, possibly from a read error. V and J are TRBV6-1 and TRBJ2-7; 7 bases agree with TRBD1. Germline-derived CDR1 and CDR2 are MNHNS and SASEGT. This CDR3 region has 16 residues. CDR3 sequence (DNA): TGTGCCAGCAGTCTGTCCTGGACAGGACCAACCTACGATCAGTACTTC. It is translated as CASSLSWTGPTYDQYF.

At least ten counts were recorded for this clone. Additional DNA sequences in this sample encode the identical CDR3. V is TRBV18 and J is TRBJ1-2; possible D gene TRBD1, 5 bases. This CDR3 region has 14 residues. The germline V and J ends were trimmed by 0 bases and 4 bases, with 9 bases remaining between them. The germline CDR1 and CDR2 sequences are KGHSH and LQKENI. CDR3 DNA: TGTGCCAGCTCACCACCGCAGGGCAGCTATGGCTACACCTTC. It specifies CASSPPQGSYGYTF.

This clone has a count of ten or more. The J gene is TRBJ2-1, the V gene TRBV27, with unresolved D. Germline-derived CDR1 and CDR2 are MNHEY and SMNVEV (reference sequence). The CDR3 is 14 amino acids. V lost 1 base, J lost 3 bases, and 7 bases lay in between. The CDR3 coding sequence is TGTGCCAGCAGTTTATTAGGAGTCTACAATGAGCAGTTCTTC. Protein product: CASSLLGVYNEQFF.

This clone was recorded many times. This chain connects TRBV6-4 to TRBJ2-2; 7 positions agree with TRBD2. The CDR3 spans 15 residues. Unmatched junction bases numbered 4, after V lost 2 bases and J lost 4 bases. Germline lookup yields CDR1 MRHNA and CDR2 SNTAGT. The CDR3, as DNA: TGTGCCAGCAGTGACGGGGAGGGTCTCACCGGGGAGCTGTTTTTT. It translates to CASSDGEGLTGELFF.

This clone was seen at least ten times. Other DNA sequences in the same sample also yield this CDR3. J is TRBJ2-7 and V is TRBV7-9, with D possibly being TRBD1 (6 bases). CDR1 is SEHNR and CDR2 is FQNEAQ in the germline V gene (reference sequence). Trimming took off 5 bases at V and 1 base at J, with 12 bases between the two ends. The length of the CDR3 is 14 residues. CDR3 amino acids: CASSHETGSYEQYF. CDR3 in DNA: TGTGCCAGCAGCCACGAGACAGGTTCCTACGAGCAGTACTTC.

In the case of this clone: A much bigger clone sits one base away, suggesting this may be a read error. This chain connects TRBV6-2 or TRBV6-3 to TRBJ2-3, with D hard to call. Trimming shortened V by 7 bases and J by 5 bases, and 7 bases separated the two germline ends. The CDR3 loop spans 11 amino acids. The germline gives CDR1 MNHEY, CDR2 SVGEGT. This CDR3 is CASIPLDTQYF. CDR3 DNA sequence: TGTGCCAGCATCCCTTTAGATACGCAGTATTTT.

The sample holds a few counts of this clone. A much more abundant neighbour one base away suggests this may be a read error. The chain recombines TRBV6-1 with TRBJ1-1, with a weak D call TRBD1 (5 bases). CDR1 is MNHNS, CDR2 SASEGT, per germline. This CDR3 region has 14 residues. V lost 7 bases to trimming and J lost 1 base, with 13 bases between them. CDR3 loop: CASIRIDRNTEAFF. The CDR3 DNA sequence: TGTGCCAGCATCCGGATCGACAGGAACACTGAAGCTTTCTTT.

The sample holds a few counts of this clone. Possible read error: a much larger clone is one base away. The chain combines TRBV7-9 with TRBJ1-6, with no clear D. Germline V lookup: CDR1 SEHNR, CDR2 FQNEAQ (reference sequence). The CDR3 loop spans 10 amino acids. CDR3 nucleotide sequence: TGTGCCAGCACCCCTCTTCCCCCCCACTTT. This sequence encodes CASTPLPPHF.

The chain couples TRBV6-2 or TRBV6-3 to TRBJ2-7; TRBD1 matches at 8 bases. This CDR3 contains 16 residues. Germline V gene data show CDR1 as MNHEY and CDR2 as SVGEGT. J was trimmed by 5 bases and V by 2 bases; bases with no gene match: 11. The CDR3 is CASSYLPGQGGNEQYF. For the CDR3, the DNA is TGTGCCAGCAGTTACCTTCCCGGACAGGGTGGCAACGAGCAGTACTTC.

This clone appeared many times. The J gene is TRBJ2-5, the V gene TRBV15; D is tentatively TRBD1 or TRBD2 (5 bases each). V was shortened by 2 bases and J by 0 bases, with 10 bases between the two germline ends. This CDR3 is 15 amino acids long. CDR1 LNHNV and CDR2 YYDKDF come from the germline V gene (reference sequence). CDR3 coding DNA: TGTGCCACCAGCAGAAGGGACGTGTACCAAGAGACCCAGTACTTC. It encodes CATSRRDVYQETQYF.

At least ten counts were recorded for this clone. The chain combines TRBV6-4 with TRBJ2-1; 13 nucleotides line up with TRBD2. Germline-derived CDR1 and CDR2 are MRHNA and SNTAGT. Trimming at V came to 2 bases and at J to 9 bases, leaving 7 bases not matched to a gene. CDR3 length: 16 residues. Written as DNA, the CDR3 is TGTGCCAGCAGTGACGGACTAGCGGGAGAAAGTGGTGAGCAGTTCTTC. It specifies CASSDGLAGESGEQFF.

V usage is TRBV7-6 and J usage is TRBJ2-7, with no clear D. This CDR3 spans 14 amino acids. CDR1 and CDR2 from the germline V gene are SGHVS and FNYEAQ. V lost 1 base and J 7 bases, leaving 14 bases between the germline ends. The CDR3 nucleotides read TGTGCCAGCAGCTTAGGGGCCACCATGGGAGAGCAGTACTTC. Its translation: CASSLGATMGEQYF.

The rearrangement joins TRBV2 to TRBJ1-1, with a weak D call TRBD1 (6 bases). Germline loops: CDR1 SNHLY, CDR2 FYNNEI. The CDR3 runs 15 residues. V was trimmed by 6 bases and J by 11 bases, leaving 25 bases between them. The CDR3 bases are TGTGCCAGCAGCGATTCAACGTGGGACACAAAAAAGGCTTTCTTT. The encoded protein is CASSDSTWDTKKAFF.

The CDR3 reads CASSSGLVGHNEQFF. In DNA, the CDR3 is TGTGCCAGCAGCTCCGGACTAGTGGGGCACAATGAGCAGTTCTTC. The V and J genes are TRBV7-6 and TRBJ2-1; 7 nucleotides line up with TRBD2. Germline CDR1 and CDR2: SGHVS and FNYEAQ. This CDR3 is built from 15 residues. V gave up 4 bases and J gave up 5 bases; unmatched junction bases: 8.

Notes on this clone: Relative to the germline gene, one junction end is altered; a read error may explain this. CDR3 bases: TGTGCCAGCAGGTACTCCACGGTGGGCACTGAAGCTTTCTTT. Amino acid sequence: CASRYSTVGTEAFF. The V gene is TRBV6-5, the J gene TRBJ1-1; D unclear. Germline loops: CDR1 MNHEY, CDR2 SVGAGI. This CDR3 contains 14 residues.

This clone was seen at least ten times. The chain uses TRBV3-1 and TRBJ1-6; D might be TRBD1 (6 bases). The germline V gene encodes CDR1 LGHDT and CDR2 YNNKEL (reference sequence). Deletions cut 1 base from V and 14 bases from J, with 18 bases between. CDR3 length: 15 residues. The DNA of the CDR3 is TGTGCCAGCAGCCAAGGGTGGGGGGCACTGCAGGCCCTCCACTTT. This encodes CASSQGWGALQALHF.

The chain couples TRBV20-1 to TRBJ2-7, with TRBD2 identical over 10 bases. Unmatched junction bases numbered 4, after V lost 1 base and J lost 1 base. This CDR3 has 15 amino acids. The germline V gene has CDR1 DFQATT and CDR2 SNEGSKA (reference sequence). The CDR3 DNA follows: TGCAGTGCTAGAGTGGGGACTAGCGCTTCCTACGAGCAGTACTTC. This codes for CSARVGTSASYEQYF.

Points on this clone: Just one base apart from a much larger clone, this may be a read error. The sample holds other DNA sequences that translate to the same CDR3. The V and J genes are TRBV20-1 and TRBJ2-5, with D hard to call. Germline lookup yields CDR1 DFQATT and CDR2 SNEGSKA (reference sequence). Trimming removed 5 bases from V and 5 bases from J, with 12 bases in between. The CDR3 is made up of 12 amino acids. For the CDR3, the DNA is TGCAGTGCTCACAAGGCTCAGGAGACCCAGTACTTC. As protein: CSAHKAQETQYF.

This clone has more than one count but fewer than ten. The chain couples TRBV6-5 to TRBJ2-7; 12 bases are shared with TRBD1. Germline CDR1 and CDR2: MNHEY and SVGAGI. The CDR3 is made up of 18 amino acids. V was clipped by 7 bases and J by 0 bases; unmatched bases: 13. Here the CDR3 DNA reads TGTGCCAGCAATCCCGGGACAGGGGGCCTTGTGGGCTCCTACGAGCAGTACTTC. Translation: CASNPGTGGLVGSYEQYF.